Each of the 5 T cell receptor beta chains below was sequenced from the same sample in a study of T-cell memory formation after mild COVID-19. TCRdb reprocessed the 5' RACE reads via MiXCR and lists one record per CDR3 protein. The sample has some 250,000 distinct CDR3 sequences; more than 8% are singletons. The material sequenced was PBMCs or a T cell subset sorted from them (not recorded which). The origin of the receptors is a man between 18 and 29 years old who had mild COVID-19 (a few samples of this study predate the infection). Cell type and time point are not known.

This clonotype turned up a few times. The chain's CDR3 is CASSPTGTGGTDTQYF. CDR3 DNA sequence: TGTGCCAGCTCACCTACCGGGACAGGGGGCACAGATACGCAGTATTTT. The chain carries TRBV18 and TRBJ2-3; 10 nucleotides match TRBD1. The germline gives CDR1 KGHSH, CDR2 LQKENI. With V trimmed by 3 bases and J by 1 base, 4 bases remained unmatched. The CDR3 contains 16 residues.

DNA for the CDR3: TGCGCCAGCAGTGACCCGACGGGACAGGGTTCAGAGACCCAGTACTTC. It encodes CASSDPTGQGSETQYF. The rearrangement joins TRBV10-1 to TRBJ2-5, with 9 bases lining up with TRBD1. The CDR3 runs to 16 residues. V lost 3 bases, J lost 4 bases, and 9 bases stayed unmatched. CDR1 and CDR2 (germline): WNHNN, SYGVQD (reference sequence).

The genes are TRBV7-2 and TRBJ1-2; TRBD1 might be the D (6 bases). V lost 6 bases to trimming and J lost 5 bases, with 10 bases between them. Germline values: CDR1 SGHTA, CDR2 FQGNSA. There are 12 residues in the CDR3. The CDR3 DNA follows: TGTGCCAGCAGGTCCAGGGGTTATGGCTACACCTTC. It is translated as CASRSRGYGYTF.

The chain joins TRBV7-2 to TRBJ1-5; D not certain. The germline V gene has CDR1 SGHTA and CDR2 FQGNSA. Trimming shortened V by 3 bases and J by 3 bases, and 12 bases separated the two germline ends. The CDR3 runs to 15 residues. The CDR3 region is CASSFDEGYNQPQHF. The CDR3 DNA follows: TGTGCCAGCAGCTTTGATGAGGGTTACAATCAGCCCCAGCATTTT.

The CDR3 loop is CASSYISGLQETQYF. CDR3 bases: TGTGCCAGCAGTTACATTAGCGGGCTTCAAGAGACCCAGTACTTC. V gene TRBV6-5 combines with J gene TRBJ2-5; 7 bases align to TRBD2. CDR3 length equals 15 residues. Trimming cost V 2 bases and J 2 bases; bases outside gene matches: 5. CDR1 and CDR2 from the germline V gene are MNHEY and SVGAGI.